The 3 T cell receptor beta chains below were found in one sample sequenced in a study of technical replicates of blood from several donors. Profiling relied on immunoSEQ multiplex PCR, and the TCRdb table lists in-frame clones only, not all of them. The data show nearly 80,000 clones, with nearly 95% seen just once and 0.3% to 0.45% held by the top ten. The sample consisted of T cells isolated from PBMCs. The receptors originated from a human donor in good health.

A few counts support this clone. The V and J genes are TRBV2 and TRBJ2-7; D gene ambiguous. CDR1 is SNHLY, CDR2 FYNNEI, per germline. V gave up 4 bases and J gave up 6 bases, with 4 bases separating them. This CDR3 is built from 10 residues. The CDR3 region is CASSAREQYF. As DNA, the CDR3 is TGTGCCAGCAGTGCCCGCGAGCAGTACTTC.

The genes are TRBV11-2 and TRBJ2-3; tentatively, D is TRBD2 (5 bases). Germline CDR1 SGHAT, CDR2 FQNNGV. The CDR3 length is 15 residues. Between the trimmed V and J ends, which lost 7 bases and 9 bases, there was a span of 23 bases. This CDR3 is CASNYQRTYTMTQYF. CDR3 nucleotides: TGTGCCAGCAACTATCAAAGGACTTACACAATGACGCAGTATTTT.

This chain links TRBV7-9 with TRBJ1-1; 8 bases are a match to TRBD1. CDR3 size: 14 residues. Germline values: CDR1 SEHNR, CDR2 FQNEAQ (reference sequence). Trimming took 5 bases from V and 5 from J; bases not matched to a gene: 7. In DNA, the CDR3 is TGTGCCAGCAGCCCTGGACAGGGTAATACTGAAGCTTTCTTT. Protein product: CASSPGQGNTEAFF.